A selection of T cell receptor beta chains follows, all from one sample in a study of cytomegalovirus exposure and HLA in healthy donors. Method: immunoSEQ multiplex PCR; TCRdb's copy keeps in-frame clones and lacks some. Altogether under 150,000 clones are present, around 70% being singletons, with the ten largest covering about 3%. Input material: PBMCs. The receptors here all came from a woman aged 55-69 years in good health and CMV-seropositive. Each CDR3 is given with its conserved first and last residue. A D gene is named only where the DNA matches it firmly. The size entry is marked missing in some rows and otherwise reads once, few, many or a size class.

V gene,CDR3 length,J gene,clone size,D gene,CDR3 protein,CDR3 DNA
TRBV2,15,TRBJ1-1,-,TRBD1,CASSDAQGGTTEAFF,TGTGCCAGCAGTGACGCACAGGGGGGGACCACTGAAGCTTTCTTT
TRBV7-3,13,TRBJ2-3,few,-,CASSPRGPDTQYF,TGTGCCAGCAGCCCGCGGGGTCCAGATACGCAGTATTTT
TRBV5-1,14,TRBJ2-2,-,-,CASSLVGGREELFF,TGCGCCAGCAGCTTGGTAGGAGGTCGAGAAGAGCTGTTTTTT
TRBV28,15,TRBJ2-7,-,TRBD1,CASRPQDRGAYEQYF,TGTGCCAGCAGGCCCCAGGACAGGGGTGCCTACGAGCAGTACTTC
TRBV9,13,TRBJ1-1,-,-,CASSVPPDTEAFF,TGTGCCAGCAGCGTACCTCCAGACACTGAAGCTTTCTTT
TRBV11-2,14,TRBJ1-1,-,-,CASSLDLTAQGAFF,TGTGCCAGCAGCTTAGATCTGACAGCCCAAGGAGCTTTCTTT
TRBV5-8,16,TRBJ2-5,few,TRBD1,CASSLFRTGRQETQYF,TGTGCCAGCAGCTTGTTCAGGACAGGCCGGCAAGAGACCCAGTACTTC
TRBV27,13,TRBJ2-5,-,-,CASSLSRPETQYF,TGTGCCAGCAGTTTATCGAGGCCTGAGACCCAGTACTTC
TRBV6-6,13,TRBJ1-4,-,-,CASTGAFNEKLFF,TGTGCCAGCACAGGGGCTTTCAATGAAAAACTGTTTTTT
TRBV19,15,TRBJ2-7,-,TRBD1,CASSIGQGTPYEQYF,TGTGCCAGTAGTATCGGACAGGGAACCCCGTACGAGCAGTACTTC
TRBV5-4,15,TRBJ1-2,-,TRBD1,CASSLPGTGLYGYTF,TGTGCCAGCAGCTTGCCCGGGACAGGGCTATATGGCTACACCTTC
TRBV6-5,14,TRBJ2-2,few,TRBD2,CASRGLAGVGELFF,TGTGCCAGCAGGGGACTAGCGGGGGTAGGGGAGCTGTTTTTT
TRBV5-1,14,TRBJ2-1,-,-,CASAVVSSYNEQFF,TGCGCCAGCGCTGTAGTAAGCTCCTACAATGAGCAGTTCTTC
TRBV6-1,14,TRBJ1-4,few,-,CASRGEGTPEKLFF,TGTGCCAGCAGAGGGGAGGGGACCCCCGAAAAACTGTTTTTT
TRBV9,16,TRBJ1-6,-,-,CASSVGSSSYNSPLHF,TGTGCCAGCAGCGTTGGGAGCAGCTCCTATAATTCACCCCTCCACTTT
TRBV6-5,14,TRBJ2-7,few,-,CASSYITGFYEQYF,TGTGCCAGCAGTTATATAACAGGCTTCTACGAGCAGTACTTC
TRBV6-5,13,TRBJ1-1,-,-,CASRSGQPHEAFF,TGTGCCAGCAGGTCCGGACAGCCCCATGAAGCTTTCTTT
TRBV9,16,TRBJ1-5,-,-,CASSLPADYSNQPQHF,TGTGCCAGCAGCCTCCCTGCGGATTATAGCAATCAGCCCCAGCATTTT
TRBV6-1,15,TRBJ1-4,few,-,CASSEKGTSHEKLFF,TGTGCCAGCAGTGAAAAGGGGACTTCCCATGAAAAACTGTTTTTT
TRBV4-1,16,TRBJ1-2,-,TRBD1,CASSQEGTAPNYGYTF,TGCGCCAGCAGCCAAGAAGGGACAGCCCCTAACTATGGCTACACCTTC
TRBV2,14,TRBJ2-7,-,TRBD1,CAGGPGQGPYEQYF,TGTGCCGGGGGGCCGGGACAGGGACCTTACGAGCAGTACTTC
TRBV5-1,14,TRBJ1-1,-,-,CASSFGGRRTEAFF,TGCGCCAGCAGCTTTGGAGGGAGGAGGACTGAAGCTTTCTTT
TRBV5-1,14,TRBJ2-7,few,-,CASSPLGDSYEQYF,TGCGCCAGCAGCCCCCTAGGGGATTCCTACGAGCAGTACTTC
TRBV5-1,15,TRBJ1-3,-,-,CASSSGHTSGNTIYF,TGCGCCAGCAGCTCGGGACACACCTCTGGAAACACCATATATTTT
TRBV15,16,TRBJ1-2,-,TRBD1,CATSREGTGIIYGYTF,TGTGCCACCAGCAGAGAGGGGACAGGAATTATCTATGGCTACACCTTC
TRBV10-3,15,TRBJ1-4,-,TRBD1,CAISERTGGNEKLFF,TGTGCCATCAGTGAGAGGACAGGGGGGAATGAAAAACTGTTTTTT
TRBV2,11,TRBJ1-1,-,-,CASSSQGEAFF,TGTGCCAGCAGTTCTCAGGGTGAAGCTTTCTTT
TRBV18,15,TRBJ1-5,-,-,CASSSEGVSNQPQHF,TGTGCCAGCTCATCGGAAGGGGTTAGCAATCAGCCCCAGCATTTT
TRBV19,15,TRBJ2-7,-,TRBD1,CASSTTGQGSYEQYF,TGTGCCAGTAGTACTACCGGACAGGGCTCCTACGAGCAGTACTTC
TRBV25-1,14,TRBJ2-5,-,-,CASSESGLRGTQYF,TGTGCCAGCAGTGAATCAGGACTGCGGGGGACCCAGTACTTC
TRBV13,12,TRBJ2-2,-,-,CASSLEPGELFF,TGTGCCAGCAGCTTAGAGCCCGGGGAGCTGTTTTTT
TRBV10-1,13,TRBJ1-2,few,TRBD1,CASSPGQGYGYTF,TGCGCCAGCAGTCCGGGACAGGGCTATGGCTACACCTTC
TRBV5-1,14,TRBJ2-7,-,-,CASSLEWSSYEQYF,TGCGCCAGCAGCTTGGAATGGTCCAGCTACGAGCAGTACTTC
TRBV4-1,16,TRBJ1-2,-,TRBD1,CASSPTGGGPRYGYTF,TGCGCCAGCAGCCCTACAGGGGGTGGGCCTCGGTATGGCTACACCTTC
TRBV6-1,15,TRBJ2-2,once,TRBD2,CASSSRGENTGELFF,TGTGCCAGCTCTTCGCGGGGGGAAAACACCGGGGAGCTGTTTTTT
TRBV6-5,14,TRBJ2-6,-,-,CATVDNSGANVLTF,TGTGCCACAGTGGACAACTCTGGGGCCAACGTCCTGACTTTC
TRBV5-4,14,TRBJ1-2,once,-,CASSLPRDTYGYTF,TGTGCCAGCAGCTTGCCCAGGGATACCTATGGCTACACCTTC
TRBV6-1,12,TRBJ2-1,-,TRBD2,CASSFRDYNQFF,TGTGCCAGCAGCTTCCGGGACTACAATCAGTTCTTC
TRBV6-1,14,TRBJ1-2,-,TRBD1,CAGRLEQGALGYTF,TGTGCCGGGCGACTCGAACAGGGGGCGCTTGGCTACACCTTC
TRBV27,13,TRBJ2-4,once,-,CASSPLGTIFQYF,TGTGCCAGCAGCCCTTTAGGGACAATTTTTCAGTACTTC
TRBV19,13,TRBJ1-4,-,-,CASIGDVNEKLFF,TGTGCCAGTATAGGGGATGTTAATGAAAAACTGTTTTTT
TRBV7-9,14,TRBJ1-5,-,-,CASSWGDGGQPQHF,TGTGCCAGCAGCTGGGGGGATGGGGGTCAGCCCCAGCATTTT
TRBV7-6,16,TRBJ2-2,-,TRBD2,CASSLQRGPNTGELFF,TGTGCCAGCAGCCTCCAGCGGGGGCCCAACACCGGGGAGCTGTTTTTT
TRBV4-1,15,TRBJ1-2,-,-,CASSQDRQELYGYTF,TGCGCCAGCAGCCAAGATAGACAGGAACTGTATGGCTACACCTTC
TRBV19,15,TRBJ2-1,-,TRBD1,CASSRGQDLYNEQFF,TGTGCCAGTAGTCGAGGACAGGACCTCTACAATGAGCAGTTCTTC
TRBV7-3,12,TRBJ1-1,-,-,CASSPGRAEAFF,TGTGCCAGCAGCCCCGGGCGGGCTGAAGCTTTCTTT
TRBV19,15,TRBJ2-4,-,-,CASSLPGMAKNIQYF,TGTGCCAGTAGCCTCCCAGGTATGGCCAAAAACATTCAGTACTTC
TRBV27,14,TRBJ1-2,-,TRBD1,CASRSSGQGFGYTF,TGTGCCAGCCGGAGCTCGGGACAGGGGTTTGGCTACACCTTC
TRBV10-2,13,TRBJ1-5,-,-,CASSDSSNQPQHF,TGCGCCAGCAGTGACAGTAGCAATCAGCCCCAGCATTTT